The clone carrying this TCR beta chain was picked up many times. Its antigen is as yet unknown. The data originate from a study of Graves' ophthalmopathy and Graves' hyperthyroidism. RNA served as the template for amplifying TCR beta CDR3 regions. HTBI primers primed a first-round RT-PCR, and a second-round multiplex PCR followed. TCRdb reprocessed the multiplex PCR reads with MiXCR, giving one entry per CDR3 protein. The data show roughly 420,000 distinct CDR3 sequences, with approximately 21% seen just once and roughly 3.2% held by the top ten. Study results and caveats: Blood shared most expanded thyroid clonotypes above 0.001 frequency.

The V gene's germline CDR1 is GTSNPN and CDR2 SVGIG (reference sequence). V gave up 2 bases and J gave up 5 bases, with 15 bases separating them. The CDR3 covers 14 residues. Material for sequencing was peripheral blood. This sequence was found in a woman younger than 35 with stable Graves' hyperthyroidism. This chain joins TRBV30 and TRBJ1-1, with D perhaps matching TRBD1 (5 bases). CDR3 region: CAWSRGGWGTEAFF. CDR3 in DNA: TGTGCCTGGAGTCGGGGAGGATGGGGGACTGAAGCTTTCTTT.